A single T cell receptor beta chain is shown here with its context. This sample was included in a study of OX40 agonist ivuxolimab in advanced cancers. The protocol was immunoSEQ multiplex PCR, while the TCRdb copy is restricted to in-frame clones and leaves out a portion. The sample contains approximately 75,000 clones, approximately 87% of which appear only once. CDR1 is SGHNT and CDR2 is YYREEE in the germline V gene (reference sequence). The CDR3 length is 12 residues. The V end was cut by 0 bases, the J end by 9 bases, with 7 bases between. The sequence derives from an adult with an advanced solid tumor such as melanoma, head and neck, liver or kidney cancer. The chain carries TRBV5-4 and TRBJ2-1; D call uncertain. The source was CD4+ or CD8+ T cells sorted from blood, collected in a trial of the OX40 agonist ivuxolimab. The CDR3 spells CASSLDTGEQFF. For the CDR3, the DNA is TGTGCCAGCAGCTTGGATACGGGTGAGCAGTTCTTC.